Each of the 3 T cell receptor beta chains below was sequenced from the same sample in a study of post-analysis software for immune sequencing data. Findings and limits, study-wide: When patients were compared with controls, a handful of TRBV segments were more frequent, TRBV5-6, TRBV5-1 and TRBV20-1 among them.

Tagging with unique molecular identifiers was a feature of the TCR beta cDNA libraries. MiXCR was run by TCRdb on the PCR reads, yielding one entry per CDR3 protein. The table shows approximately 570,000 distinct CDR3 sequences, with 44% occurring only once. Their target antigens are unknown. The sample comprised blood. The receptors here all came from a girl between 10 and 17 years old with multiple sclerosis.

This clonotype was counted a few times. The CDR3 DNA is TGTGCCAGCAGCCCCCTCCAGCGGGGGGCCGTGTCGGCCAAAAACATTCAGTACTTC. This sequence encodes CASSPLQRGAVSAKNIQYF. The gene calls are TRBV7-2 and TRBJ2-4; TRBD2 matches 9 bases. V shed 5 bases and J 1 base; nucleotides not matched to a gene: 15. CDR3 size: 19 residues. Germline CDR1 reads SGHTA; CDR2 reads FQGNSA.

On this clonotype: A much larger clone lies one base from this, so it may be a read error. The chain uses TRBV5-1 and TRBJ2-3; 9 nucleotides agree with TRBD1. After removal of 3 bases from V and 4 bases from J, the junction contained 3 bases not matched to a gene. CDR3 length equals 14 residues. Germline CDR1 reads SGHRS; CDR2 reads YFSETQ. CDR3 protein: CASSWGQGADTQYF. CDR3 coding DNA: TGCGCCAGCAGCTGGGGACAGGGAGCAGATACGCAGTATTTT.

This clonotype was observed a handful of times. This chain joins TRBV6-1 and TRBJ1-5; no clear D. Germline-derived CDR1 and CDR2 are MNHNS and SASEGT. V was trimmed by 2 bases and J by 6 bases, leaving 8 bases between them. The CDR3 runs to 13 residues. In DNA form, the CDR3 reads TGTGCCAGCAGTGAAAATACTCTTCAGCCCCAGCATTTT. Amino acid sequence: CASSENTLQPQHF.